This T cell receptor beta chain was found in a study of control samples from healthy donors and cancer patients. Generated by immunoSEQ multiplex PCR, the TCRdb table keeps only in-frame clones and is missing some. The table includes some 120,000 clones, approximately 90% detected once. This receptor was taken from a woman between 50 and 59 years old with colorectal cancer. Sequencing input: PBMCs.

The CDR3 DNA is TGCAGCGTTGAAGATAGGAAAACCGATGAAGCTTTCTTT. This translates into CSVEDRKTDEAFF. This rearrangement joins TRBV29-1 to TRBJ1-1; D not certain. Germline CDR1 is SQVTM and CDR2 is ANQGSEA. The CDR3 has 13 residues. Trimming stripped 0 bases from V and 7 bases from J, with 12 bases between. The full variable domain, its missing parts supplied by reference TRBV29-1 and TRBJ1-1, is SAVISQKPSRDICQRGTSLTIQCQVDSQVTMMFWYRQQPGQSLTLIATANQGSEATYESGFVIDKFPISRPNLTFSTLTVSNMSPEDSSIYLCSVEDRKTDEAFFGQGTRLTVV.